This T cell receptor (beta chain) derives from a study of Graves' ophthalmopathy and Graves' hyperthyroidism. Study overall: The term stable hyperthyroidism indicated an absence of ophthalmopathy within 18 months of follow-up.

A note on this clonotype: Its antigen is not known.

CDR3 length: 14 residues. Trimming shortened V by 0 bases and J by 2 bases, and 10 bases separated the two germline ends. CDR1 is GTSNPN and CDR2 is SVGIG in the germline V gene (reference sequence). Findings and caveats of the study: Most expanded thyroid clonotypes above 0.001 frequency also appeared in blood.

Eligible hyperthyroidism cases comprised new diagnoses of under 2 months' duration in individuals aged 18 to 65. Amplified material comprised TCR beta CDR3 regions derived from RNA transcripts. First-round RT-PCR relied on HTBI primers, and a second-round multiplex PCR came next. TCRdb passed the multiplex PCR reads through MiXCR, listing each CDR3 protein once. The table has roughly 1.1 million distinct CDR3 sequences, about 35% seen once. The sequence derives from an adult man with Graves' hyperthyroidism. The J gene is TRBJ1-1, the V gene TRBV30; D unresolved. The specimen was peripheral blood or thyroid tissue (not recorded which). The CDR3 nucleotides read TGTGCCTGGAGTGTATATCCAGTCAACACTGAAGCTTTCTTT. This sequence encodes CAWSVYPVNTEAFF.